Many counts were recorded for the clone carrying this TCR beta chain. What it binds is unknown. This sample was taken from a study of response to subunit inactivated influenza vaccine. Whole-study findings and limits: T cells newly recruited by each seasonal influenza vaccination are few, the authors suggested.

V lost 1 base, J lost 8 bases, and 14 bases lay in between. CDR1 is LGHNA and CDR2 is YSLEER in the germline V gene. The CDR3 is made up of 14 amino acids. Each CDR3 protein is one row after TCRdb ran MiXCR on the RT-PCR reads. Among roughly 780,000 distinct CDR3 sequences listed, about 18% were seen once. The clonotype comes from a man between 50 and 59 years old who received an inactivated influenza vaccine. J is TRBJ1-2 and V is TRBV4-3; D gene ambiguous. The sample here was PBMCs from blood, taken about 5 days after vaccination. CDR3 DNA sequence: TGCGCCAGCAGCCAAGTCCTTACCGAGGTGGGCTACACCTTC. This sequence encodes CASSQVLTEVGYTF.